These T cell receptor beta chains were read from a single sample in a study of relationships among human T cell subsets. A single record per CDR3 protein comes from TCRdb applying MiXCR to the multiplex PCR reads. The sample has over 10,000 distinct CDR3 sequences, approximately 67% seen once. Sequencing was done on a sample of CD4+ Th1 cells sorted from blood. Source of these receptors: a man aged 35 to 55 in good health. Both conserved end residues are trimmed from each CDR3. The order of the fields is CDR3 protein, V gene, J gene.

cdr3_aa: ASRWFTDTQY
v_call: TRBV5-1
j_call: TRBJ2-3

cdr3_aa: ASSLTPRAEAF
v_call: TRBV6-2/TRBV6-3
j_call: TRBJ1-1

cdr3_aa: ASRLTDSYEQY
v_call: TRBV12-3/TRBV12-4
j_call: TRBJ2-7

cdr3_aa: SGQTGETQY
v_call: TRBV29-1
j_call: TRBJ2-5

cdr3_aa: ASSPPGRPIADTQY
v_call: TRBV6-5
j_call: TRBJ2-3

cdr3_aa: ASSSGSHQPQH
v_call: TRBV11-2
j_call: TRBJ1-5

cdr3_aa: ASSRRTAQETQY
v_call: TRBV5-1
j_call: TRBJ2-5

cdr3_aa: ASSLQGSPREQF
v_call: TRBV5-6
j_call: TRBJ2-1

cdr3_aa: ASSQQGIETQY
v_call: TRBV11-2
j_call: TRBJ2-5

cdr3_aa: ASQRRLDSADTQY
v_call: TRBV27
j_call: TRBJ2-3

cdr3_aa: ASSTSTDTQY
v_call: TRBV28
j_call: TRBJ2-3

cdr3_aa: ASARGSRQPQH
v_call: TRBV12-3/TRBV12-4
j_call: TRBJ1-5

cdr3_aa: AWRKQGSEQY
v_call: TRBV30
j_call: TRBJ2-7

cdr3_aa: ASIRYAGMAGEQY
v_call: TRBV28
j_call: TRBJ2-7

cdr3_aa: SALQGHTYEQY
v_call: TRBV20-1
j_call: TRBJ2-7

cdr3_aa: ASTSRKDEQY
v_call: TRBV28
j_call: TRBJ2-7

cdr3_aa: SARDPRSAEKLF
v_call: TRBV20-1
j_call: TRBJ1-4

cdr3_aa: AISDGPSPEQY
v_call: TRBV10-3
j_call: TRBJ2-7

cdr3_aa: ASSSTETQY
v_call: TRBV6-5
j_call: TRBJ2-5

cdr3_aa: ASRPGLTRDNVQF
v_call: TRBV5-4
j_call: TRBJ2-1

cdr3_aa: SARGRTGGQHEQY
v_call: TRBV20-1
j_call: TRBJ2-7

cdr3_aa: ASSLTGRGYT
v_call: TRBV28
j_call: TRBJ1-2

cdr3_aa: ASSRGTGEYGYT
v_call: TRBV4-1
j_call: TRBJ1-2

cdr3_aa: AISDGTTKGYEQY
v_call: TRBV10-3
j_call: TRBJ2-7

cdr3_aa: ATTPMTGRNEQF
v_call: TRBV6-1
j_call: TRBJ2-1

cdr3_aa: ASSYLQGNYNEQF
v_call: TRBV12-3/TRBV12-4
j_call: TRBJ2-1

cdr3_aa: SARDFSGGRTDTQY
v_call: TRBV20-1
j_call: TRBJ2-3